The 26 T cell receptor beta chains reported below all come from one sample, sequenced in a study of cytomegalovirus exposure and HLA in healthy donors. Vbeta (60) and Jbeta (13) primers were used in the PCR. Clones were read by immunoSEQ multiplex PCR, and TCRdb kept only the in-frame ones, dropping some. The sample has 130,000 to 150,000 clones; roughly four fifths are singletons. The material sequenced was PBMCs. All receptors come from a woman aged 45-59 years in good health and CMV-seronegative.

CDR3 sequence (DNA): TGTGCCAGCAGCTCTTCAGACATACAGTCCTACGAGCAGTACTTC. Protein sequence: CASSSSDIQSYEQYF. The V call is TRBV7-9, the J call TRBJ2-7; D not resolved. There are 15 residues in the CDR3. Looked up from germline, CDR1 is SEHNR and CDR2 is FQNEAQ (reference sequence). V gave up 4 bases and J gave up 1 base, with 14 bases separating them.

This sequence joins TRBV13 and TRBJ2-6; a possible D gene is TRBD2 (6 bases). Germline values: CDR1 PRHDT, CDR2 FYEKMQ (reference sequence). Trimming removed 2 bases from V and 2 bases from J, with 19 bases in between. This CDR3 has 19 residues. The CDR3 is CASSLLRSWGEAGANVLTF. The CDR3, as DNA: TGTGCCAGCAGCTTATTGCGGAGTTGGGGGGAGGCTGGGGCCAACGTCCTGACTTTC.

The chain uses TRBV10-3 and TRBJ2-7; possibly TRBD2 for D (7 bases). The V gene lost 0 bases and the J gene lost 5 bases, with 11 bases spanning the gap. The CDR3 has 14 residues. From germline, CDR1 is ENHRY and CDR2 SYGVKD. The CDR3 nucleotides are TGTGCCATCAGTGAGTCCGGGGGGCGGGACGAGCAGTACTTC. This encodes CAISESGGRDEQYF.

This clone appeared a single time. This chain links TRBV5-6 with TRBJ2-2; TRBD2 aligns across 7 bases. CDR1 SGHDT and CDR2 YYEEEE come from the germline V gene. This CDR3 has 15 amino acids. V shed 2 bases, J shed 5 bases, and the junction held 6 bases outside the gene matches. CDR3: CASSFGGIGTGELFF. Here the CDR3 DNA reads TGTGCCAGCAGCTTCGGGGGGATTGGTACCGGGGAGCTGTTTTTT.

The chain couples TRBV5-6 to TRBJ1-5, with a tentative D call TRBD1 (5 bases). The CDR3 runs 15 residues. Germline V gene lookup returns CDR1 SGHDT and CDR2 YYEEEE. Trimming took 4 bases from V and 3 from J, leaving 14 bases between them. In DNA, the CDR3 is TGTGCCAGCAGCCTACTCAGGGTCGTCAATCAGCCCCAGCATTTT. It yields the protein CASSLLRVVNQPQHF.

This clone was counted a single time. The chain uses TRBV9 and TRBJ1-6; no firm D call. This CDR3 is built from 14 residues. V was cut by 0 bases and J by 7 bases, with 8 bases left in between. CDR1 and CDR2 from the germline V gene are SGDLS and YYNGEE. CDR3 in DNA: TGTGCCAGCAGCGTAGGAGTACTGAATTCACCCCTCCACTTT. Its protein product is CASSVGVLNSPLHF.

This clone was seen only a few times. CDR3 residues: CASRASGENTEAFF. The CDR3 nucleotides are TGTGCCAGCAGGGCATCAGGGGAGAACACTGAAGCTTTCTTT. The chain recombines TRBV2 with TRBJ1-1; possible D gene TRBD1, 6 bases. CDR3 size: 14 residues. Germline lookup yields CDR1 SNHLY and CDR2 FYNNEI. V was cut by 6 bases and J by 1 base, with 12 bases left in between.

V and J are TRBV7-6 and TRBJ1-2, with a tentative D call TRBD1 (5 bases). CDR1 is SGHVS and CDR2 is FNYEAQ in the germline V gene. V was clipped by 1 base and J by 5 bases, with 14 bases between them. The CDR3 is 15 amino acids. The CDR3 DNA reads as TGTGCCAGCAGCTTAGATACAGGAGTGACATATGGCTACACCTTC. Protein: CASSLDTGVTYGYTF.

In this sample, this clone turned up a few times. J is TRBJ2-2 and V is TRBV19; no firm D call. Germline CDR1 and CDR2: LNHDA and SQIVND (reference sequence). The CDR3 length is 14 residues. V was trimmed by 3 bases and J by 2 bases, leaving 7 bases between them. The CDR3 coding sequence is TGTGCCAGTAGTATTCGCCTAAACACCGGGGAGCTGTTTTTT. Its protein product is CASSIRLNTGELFF.

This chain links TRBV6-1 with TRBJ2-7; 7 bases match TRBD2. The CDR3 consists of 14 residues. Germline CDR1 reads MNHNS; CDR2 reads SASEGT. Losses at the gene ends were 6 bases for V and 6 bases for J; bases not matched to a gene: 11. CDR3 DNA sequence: TGTGCCAGCAGGGAGAGCGGGGACTTTTCCGAGCAGTACTTC. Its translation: CASRESGDFSEQYF.

CDR3 in amino acids: CAISAAGNSNQPQHF. In DNA form, the CDR3 reads TGTGCCATCAGTGCGGCGGGGAATAGCAATCAGCCCCAGCATTTT. The genes are TRBV10-3 and TRBJ1-5, with D uncertain. With 4 bases removed from V and 0 bases from J, the gap between germline ends came to 10 bases. The V gene's germline CDR1 is ENHRY and CDR2 SYGVKD. This CDR3 spans 15 amino acids.

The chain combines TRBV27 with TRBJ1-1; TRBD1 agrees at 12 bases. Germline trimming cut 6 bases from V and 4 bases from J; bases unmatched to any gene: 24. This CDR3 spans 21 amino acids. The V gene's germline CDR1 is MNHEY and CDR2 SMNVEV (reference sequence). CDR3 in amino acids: CASSSKTGTPGQGARGTEAFF. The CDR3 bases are TGTGCCAGCAGCTCAAAGACCGGTACTCCGGGACAGGGGGCTCGGGGCACTGAAGCTTTCTTT.

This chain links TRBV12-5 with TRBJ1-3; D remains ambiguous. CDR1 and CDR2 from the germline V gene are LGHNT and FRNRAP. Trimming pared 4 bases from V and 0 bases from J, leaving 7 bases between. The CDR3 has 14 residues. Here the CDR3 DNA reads TGTGCTAGTGGTTCGGAGAGCTCTGGAAACACCATATATTTT. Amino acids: CASGSESSGNTIYF.

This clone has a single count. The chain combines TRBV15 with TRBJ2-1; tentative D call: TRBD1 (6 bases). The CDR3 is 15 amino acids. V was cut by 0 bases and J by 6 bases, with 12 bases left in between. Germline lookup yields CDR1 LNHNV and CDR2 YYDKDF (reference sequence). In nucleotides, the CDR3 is TGTGCCACCAGCAGAGAACCACAGGGCTTCAATGAGCAGTTCTTC. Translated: CATSREPQGFNEQFF. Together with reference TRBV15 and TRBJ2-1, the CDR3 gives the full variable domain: DAMVIQNPRYQVTQFGKPVTLSCSQTLNHNVMYWYQQKSSQAPKLLFHYYDKDFNNEADTPDNFQSRRPNTSFCFLDIRSPGLGDTAMYLCATSREPQGFNEQFFGPGTRLTVL.

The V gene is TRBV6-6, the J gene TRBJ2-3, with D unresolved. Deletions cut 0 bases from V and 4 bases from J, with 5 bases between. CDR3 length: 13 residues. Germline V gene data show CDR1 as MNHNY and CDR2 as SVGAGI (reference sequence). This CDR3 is CASSYSYSDTQYF. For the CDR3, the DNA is TGTGCCAGCAGTTACTCGTACTCAGATACGCAGTATTTT.

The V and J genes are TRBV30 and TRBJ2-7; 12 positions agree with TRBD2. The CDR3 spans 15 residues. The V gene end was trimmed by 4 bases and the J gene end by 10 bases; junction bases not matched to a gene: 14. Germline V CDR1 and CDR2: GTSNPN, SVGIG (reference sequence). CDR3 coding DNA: TGTGCCTGGACTCATCTAGCGGGGGGGCCAATCAATCAGTACTTC. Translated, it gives CAWTHLAGGPINQYF.

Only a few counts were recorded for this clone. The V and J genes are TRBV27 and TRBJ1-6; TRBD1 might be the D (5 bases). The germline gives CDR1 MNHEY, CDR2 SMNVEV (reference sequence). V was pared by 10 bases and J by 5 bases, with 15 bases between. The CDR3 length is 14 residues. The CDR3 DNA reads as TGTGCCACCAGGGAAGGGGTCAATAATTCACCCCTCCACTTT. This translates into CATREGVNNSPLHF.

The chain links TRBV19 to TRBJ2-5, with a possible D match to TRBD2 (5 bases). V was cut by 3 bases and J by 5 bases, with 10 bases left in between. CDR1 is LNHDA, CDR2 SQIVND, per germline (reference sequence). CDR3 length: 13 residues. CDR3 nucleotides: TGTGCCAGTAGTATGATTTCGGGGGAGACCCAGTACTTC. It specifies CASSMISGETQYF.

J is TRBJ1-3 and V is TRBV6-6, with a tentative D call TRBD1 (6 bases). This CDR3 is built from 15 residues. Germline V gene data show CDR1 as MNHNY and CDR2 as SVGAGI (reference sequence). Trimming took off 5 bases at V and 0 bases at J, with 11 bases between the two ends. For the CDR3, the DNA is TGTGCCAGCAGTACGACAGGACTCTCTGGAAACACCATATATTTT. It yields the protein CASSTTGLSGNTIYF.

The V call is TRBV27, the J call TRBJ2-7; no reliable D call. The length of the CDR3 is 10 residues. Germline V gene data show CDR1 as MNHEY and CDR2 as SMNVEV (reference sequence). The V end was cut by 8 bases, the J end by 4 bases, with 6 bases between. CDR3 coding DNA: TGTGCCAGCGTTCCTTACGAGCAGTACTTC. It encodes CASVPYEQYF.

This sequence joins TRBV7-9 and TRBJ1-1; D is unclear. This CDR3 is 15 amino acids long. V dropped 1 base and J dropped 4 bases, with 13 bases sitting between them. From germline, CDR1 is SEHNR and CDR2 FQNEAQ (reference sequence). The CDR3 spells CASSLGSRVSTEAFF. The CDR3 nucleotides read TGTGCCAGCAGCTTAGGGTCGCGGGTGAGCACTGAAGCTTTCTTT. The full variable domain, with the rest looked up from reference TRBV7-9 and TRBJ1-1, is DTGVSQNPRHKITKRGQNVTFRCDPISEHNRLYWYRQTLGQGPEFLTYFQNEAQLEKSRLLSDRFSAERPKGSFSTLEIQRTEQGDSAMYLCASSLGSRVSTEAFFGQGTRLTVV.

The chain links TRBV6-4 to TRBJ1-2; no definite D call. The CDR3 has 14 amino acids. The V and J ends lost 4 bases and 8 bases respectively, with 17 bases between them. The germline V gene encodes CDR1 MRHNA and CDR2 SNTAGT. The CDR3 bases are TGTGCCAGCAGTGCCACCGGGGAGGCGCAGGGCTACACCTTC. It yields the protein CASSATGEAQGYTF.

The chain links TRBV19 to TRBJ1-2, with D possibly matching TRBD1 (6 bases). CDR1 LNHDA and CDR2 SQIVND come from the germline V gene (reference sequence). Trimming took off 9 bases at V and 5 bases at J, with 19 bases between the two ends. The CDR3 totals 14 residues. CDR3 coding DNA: TGTGCCAGCGGCGGCCAGGGGAGAGAGTATGGCTACACCTTC. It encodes CASGGQGREYGYTF.

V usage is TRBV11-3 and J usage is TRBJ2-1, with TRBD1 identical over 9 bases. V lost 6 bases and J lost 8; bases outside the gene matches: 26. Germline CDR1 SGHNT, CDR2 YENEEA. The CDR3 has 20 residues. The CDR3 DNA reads TGTGCCAGCAGTTATCTTCCGGGACAGGGAAAGGAGCTGGGGGGGGATGAGCAGTTCTTC. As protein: CASSYLPGQGKELGGDEQFF. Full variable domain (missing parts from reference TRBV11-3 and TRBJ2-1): EAGVVQSPRYKIIEKKQPVAFWCNPISGHNTLYWYLQNLGQGPELLIRYENEEAVDDSQLPKDRFSAERLKGVDSTLKIQPAELGDSAVYLCASSYLPGQGKELGGDEQFFGPGTRLTVL.

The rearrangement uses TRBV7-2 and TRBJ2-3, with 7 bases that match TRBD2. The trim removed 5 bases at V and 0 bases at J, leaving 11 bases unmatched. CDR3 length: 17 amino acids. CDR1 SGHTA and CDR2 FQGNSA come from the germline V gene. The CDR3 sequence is CASSGGSGRPSTDTQYF. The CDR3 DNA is TGTGCCAGCAGCGGGGGTAGCGGGCGCCCTAGCACAGATACGCAGTATTTT.

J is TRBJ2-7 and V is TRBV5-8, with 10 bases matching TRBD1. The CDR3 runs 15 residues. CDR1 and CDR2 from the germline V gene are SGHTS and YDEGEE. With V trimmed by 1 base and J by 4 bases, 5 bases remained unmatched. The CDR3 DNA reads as TGTGCCAGCAGCTTGAGGGGACAGGGGTTTTACGAGCAGTACTTC. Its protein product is CASSLRGQGFYEQYF.